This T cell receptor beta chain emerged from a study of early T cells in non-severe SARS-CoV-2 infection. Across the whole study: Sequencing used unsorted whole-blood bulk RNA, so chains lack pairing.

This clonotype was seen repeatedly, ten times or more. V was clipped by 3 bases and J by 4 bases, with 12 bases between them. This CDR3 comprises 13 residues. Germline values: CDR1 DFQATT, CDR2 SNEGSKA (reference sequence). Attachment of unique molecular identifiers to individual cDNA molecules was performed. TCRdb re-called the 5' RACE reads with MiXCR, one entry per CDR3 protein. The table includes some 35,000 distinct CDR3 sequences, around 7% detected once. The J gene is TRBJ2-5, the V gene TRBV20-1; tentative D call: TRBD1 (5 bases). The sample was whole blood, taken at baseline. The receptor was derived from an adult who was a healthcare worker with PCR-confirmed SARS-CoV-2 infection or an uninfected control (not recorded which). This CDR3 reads CSASPSRAETQYF. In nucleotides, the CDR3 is TGCAGTGCTAGCCCCAGCAGGGCAGAGACCCAGTACTTC.